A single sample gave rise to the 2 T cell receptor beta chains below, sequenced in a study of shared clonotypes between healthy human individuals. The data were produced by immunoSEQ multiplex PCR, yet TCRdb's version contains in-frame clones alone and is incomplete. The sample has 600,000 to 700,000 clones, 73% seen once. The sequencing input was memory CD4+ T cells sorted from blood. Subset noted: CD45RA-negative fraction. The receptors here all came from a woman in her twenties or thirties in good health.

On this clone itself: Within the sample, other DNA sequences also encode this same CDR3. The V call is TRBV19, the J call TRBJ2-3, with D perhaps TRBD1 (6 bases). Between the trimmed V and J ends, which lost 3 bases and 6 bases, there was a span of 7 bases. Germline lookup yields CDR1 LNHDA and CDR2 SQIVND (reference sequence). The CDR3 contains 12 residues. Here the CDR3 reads CASSIQGDTQYF. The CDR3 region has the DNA TGTGCCAGTAGTATTCAGGGGGATACGCAGTATTTT.

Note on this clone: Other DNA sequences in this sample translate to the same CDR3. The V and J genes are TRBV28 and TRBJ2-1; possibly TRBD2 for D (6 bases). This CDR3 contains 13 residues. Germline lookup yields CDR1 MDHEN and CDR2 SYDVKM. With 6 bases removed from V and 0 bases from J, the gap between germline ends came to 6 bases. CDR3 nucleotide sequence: TGTGCCAGCAGCGGGGGCTCCTACAATGAGCAGTTCTTC. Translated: CASSGGSYNEQFF.